The 20 T cell receptor beta chains listed next were all sequenced from one sample in a study of post-analysis software for immune sequencing data. Unique molecular identifiers were carried by the TCR beta cDNA libraries. TCRdb ran MiXCR on the PCR reads and lists one entry per CDR3 protein. Of some 800,000 distinct CDR3 sequences in the sample, 35% to 55% were seen once. Antigens of these TCRs are unknown. General study findings and limits: Compared with controls, patients had more of 4 to 6 TRBV segments, including TRBV5-6, TRBV5-1 and TRBV20-1.

The sequenced material came from blood. The source is a girl between 5 and 17 years old with multiple sclerosis.

In the case of this clonotype: At one of its ends the junction is not consistent with the germline gene, which may arise from a read error. The chain links TRBV11-2 to TRBJ2-3; TRBD1 is a possible D gene (6 bases). Germline V lookup: CDR1 SGHAT, CDR2 FQNNGV. This CDR3 comprises 21 residues. The CDR3 DNA reads as TGTGCCAACAGCCAAGGGGTTGCACGGGACACGCGCCCTCCCTTCACAGATACGCAGTATTTT. It translates to CANSQGVARDTRPPFTDTQYF.

This clonotype was counted a few times. CDR3 amino acids: CATGRAWTQYF. The CDR3 DNA is TGTGCCACGGGGAGGGCGTGGACGCAGTATTTT. The V gene is TRBV25-1, the J gene TRBJ2-3, with TRBD2 matching 7 bases. CDR3 length equals 11 residues. Germline trimming cut 10 bases from V and 9 bases from J; bases unmatched to any gene: 7. Looked up from germline, CDR1 is MGHDK and CDR2 is SYGVNS.

In its sample, this clonotype was seen a few times. The chain has TRBV6-5 and TRBJ2-1, with D tentatively TRBD1 (5 bases). Per the germline V gene, CDR1 is MNHEY and CDR2 is SVGAGI. The ends were cut back, 6 bases at V and 0 bases at J, with 9 bases in the middle. The CDR3 has 14 amino acids. CDR3 sequence: CASSTGRSYNEQFF. CDR3 DNA sequence: TGTGCCAGCAGCACAGGCCGCTCCTACAATGAGCAGTTCTTC.

The chain is built from TRBV12-3 or TRBV12-4 and TRBJ1-1; 8 positions agree with TRBD1. V lost 5 bases and J lost 1; bases outside the gene matches: 6. CDR3 length equals 15 residues. CDR3 in DNA: TGTGCCAGCAGTCCCAGTGACAGGGGGAACACTGAAGCTTTCTTT. Its translation: CASSPSDRGNTEAFF.

This clonotype was detected a few times. The chain recombines TRBV20-1 with TRBJ2-7; 8 bases match TRBD1. The CDR3 is made up of 14 amino acids. The J segment lost 4 bases and the V segment lost 8 bases, leaving 13 bases of the junction unmatched. Germline CDR1 reads DFQATT; CDR2 reads SNEGSKA (reference sequence). CDR3 DNA sequence: TGCAGTCTTAGAAGCAGGGGGCCTGAGTACGAGCAGTACTTC. Translation: CSLRSRGPEYEQYF.

This chain uses TRBV27 with TRBJ2-1; D possibly uses TRBD1 or TRBD2 (6 bases each). Deletions cut 2 bases from V and 7 bases from J, with 9 bases between. The germline V gene encodes CDR1 MNHEY and CDR2 SMNVEV (reference sequence). The CDR3 has 13 amino acids. CDR3 loop: CASSLGGQNEQFF. Here the CDR3 DNA reads TGTGCCAGCAGTTTAGGGGGGCAAAATGAGCAGTTCTTC.

The chain is built from TRBV14 and TRBJ1-4; D call uncertain. Trimming shortened V by 1 base and J by 2 bases, and 11 bases separated the two germline ends. The CDR3 totals 16 residues. The germline CDR1 and CDR2 sequences are SGHDN and FVKESK. In nucleotides, the CDR3 is TGTGCCAGCAGCCAAGTGCAGATTGAGACTAATGAAAAACTGTTTTTT. Translated, it gives CASSQVQIETNEKLFF.

The V call is TRBV24-1, the J call TRBJ2-3; 12 bases match TRBD2. Trimming took 3 bases from V and 0 from J; bases not matched to a gene: 3. Germline V CDR1 and CDR2: KGHDR, SFDVKD. The CDR3 has 17 amino acids. In DNA, the CDR3 is TGTGCCACCAGTGATCCCGGACTAGCGGGGAGCACAGATACGCAGTATTTT. This sequence encodes CATSDPGLAGSTDTQYF.

A single count supports this clonotype. This chain links TRBV12-3 or TRBV12-4 with TRBJ2-2; TRBD2 matches at 12 bases. With V trimmed by 7 bases and J by 2 bases, 17 bases remained unmatched. The CDR3 totals 20 residues. The CDR3 region is CASTLGDLAGGPGNTGELFF. As DNA, the CDR3 is TGTGCCAGCACCCTTGGGGATCTAGCGGGAGGGCCCGGAAACACCGGGGAGCTGTTTTTT.

The CDR3 sequence: CASSPPGTSGAWPYNEQFF. In DNA form, the CDR3 reads TGTGCCAGCAGCCCCCCCGGGACTAGCGGGGCCTGGCCCTACAATGAGCAGTTCTTC. The chain is built from TRBV2 and TRBJ2-1; 13 bases are a match to TRBD2. With 6 bases clipped from V and 2 bases from J, the junction kept 13 bases outside the gene matches. The CDR3 spans 19 residues. Germline assignment: CDR1 SNHLY and CDR2 FYNNEI.

The gene calls are TRBV10-3 and TRBJ1-2; TRBD1 matches 10 bases. CDR1 and CDR2 (germline): ENHRY, SYGVKD. V lost 0 bases and J lost 3; bases outside the gene matches: 4. This CDR3 is 16 amino acids long. CDR3 DNA sequence: TGTGCCATCAGTGAGTCGGGGACAGGGGACGACTATGGCTACACCTTC. Its protein is CAISESGTGDDYGYTF.

The V call is TRBV20-1, the J call TRBJ1-5; 9 positions match TRBD1. The CDR3 length is 14 residues. The V segment lost 2 bases and the J segment 7 bases; nucleotides outside the gene matches: 6. The V gene's germline CDR1 is DFQATT and CDR2 SNEGSKA (reference sequence). CDR3 loop: CSARKQGARQPQHF. DNA of the CDR3: TGCAGTGCTAGAAAACAGGGGGCGCGGCAGCCCCAGCATTTT.

V is TRBV4-3 and J is TRBJ1-2; D may be TRBD1 (5 bases). Trimming cost V 0 bases and J 4 bases, with 18 bases left between them. Germline values: CDR1 LGHNA, CDR2 YSLEER. This CDR3 spans 17 amino acids. The chain's CDR3 is CASSQEVRGLAGYGYTF. The DNA of the CDR3 is TGCGCCAGCAGCCAAGAGGTCCGGGGCTTAGCGGGCTATGGCTACACCTTC.

J is TRBJ2-3 and V is TRBV29-1; 7 positions agree with TRBD1. CDR1 and CDR2 (germline): SQVTM, ANQGSEA. The CDR3 contains 12 residues. Trimming at V came to 4 bases and at J to 8 bases, leaving 6 bases not matched to a gene. The CDR3 region is CSVGGTVGTQYF. CDR3 nucleotides: TGCAGCGTTGGAGGGACAGTGGGTACGCAGTATTTT.

The chain joins TRBV3-1 to TRBJ2-2, with 13 bases fitting TRBD2. This CDR3 spans 17 amino acids. V was pared by 4 bases and J by 6 bases, with 8 bases of the junction left unmatched. The germline gives CDR1 LGHDT, CDR2 YNNKEL (reference sequence). This chain's CDR3 is CASSPRTSGSSAGELFF. The DNA for the CDR3 is TGTGCCAGCAGCCCTAGGACTAGCGGGAGTAGCGCCGGGGAGCTGTTTTTT.

The chain is built from TRBV20-1 and TRBJ2-5; a weak D match, TRBD2 (5 bases). V gave up 5 bases and J gave up 4 bases, with 11 bases separating them. This CDR3 spans 12 amino acids. Per the germline V gene, CDR1 is DFQATT and CDR2 is SNEGSKA (reference sequence). The CDR3 coding sequence is TGCAGTGCTTTGGGAGTAGGAGAGACCCAGTACTTC. Its protein product is CSALGVGETQYF.

A few counts support this clonotype. In DNA, the CDR3 is TGTGCCACCAGCAGAGATCGGGGGGGCGAGGATGGCTACACCTTC. Translating it yields CATSRDRGGEDGYTF. This chain links TRBV15 with TRBJ1-2, with D maybe TRBD1 (6 bases). Germline assignment: CDR1 LNHNV and CDR2 YYDKDF (reference sequence). The ends were cut back, 0 bases at V and 6 bases at J, with 14 bases in the middle. The CDR3 consists of 15 residues.

The chain uses TRBV7-9 and TRBJ2-5; 8 bases agree with TRBD1. The J call is doubtful: the DNA matches TRBJ2-4 better. There are 16 residues in the CDR3. Germline V lookup: CDR1 SEHNR, CDR2 FQNEAQ (reference sequence). The CDR3 bases are TGTGCCAGCAGCTCAAACCAGGGGGCTGCCAAAAACATTCAGTACTTC. Amino acids: CASSSNQGAAKNIQYF.

This sequence joins TRBV29-1 and TRBJ1-1; tentative D call: TRBD1 (5 bases). This CDR3 contains 12 residues. Trimming took off 3 bases at V and 5 bases at J, with 10 bases between the two ends. Germline CDR1 reads SQVTM; CDR2 reads ANQGSEA. The CDR3 DNA follows: TGCAGCGTTGACCAGGGTGGAACTGAAGCTTTCTTT. Translating it yields CSVDQGGTEAFF.

The V gene is TRBV4-3, the J gene TRBJ2-7; D gene ambiguous. CDR3 length: 14 residues. The germline CDR1 and CDR2 sequences are LGHNA and YSLEER. V lost 1 base and J lost 0, with 7 bases in between. The CDR3 is CASSQGATSYEQYF. CDR3 nucleotide sequence: TGCGCCAGCAGCCAAGGGGCCACCTCCTACGAGCAGTACTTC.